This TCR beta chain was found in a study of cytomegalovirus exposure and HLA in healthy donors. Findings and limits, study-wide: The study labeled 150 or so TCR beta chains cytomegalovirus-associated. The authors judged a highly shared variant cluster likely a sequencing artifact. In most subjects, TCR beta sequences reportedly gave accurate predictions of HLA-A and HLA-B alleles.

The PCR had 60 Vbeta and 13 Jbeta primers. Libraries were prepared by immunoSEQ multiplex PCR; TCRdb keeps only in-frame clonotypes and omits some of them. The repertoire holds about 150,000 clones, with approximately 80% as singletons. Concerning this clone: Its antigen is unidentified.

The CDR3 totals 16 residues. Germline trimming cut 7 bases from V and 1 base from J; bases unmatched to any gene: 9. The germline CDR1 and CDR2 sequences are MNHGY and SVAAGI. Sequencing was carried out using PBMCs. This receptor was obtained from a woman aged 45-59 years in good health and CMV-seropositive. This chain connects TRBV6-9 to TRBJ2-1; 8 bases are shared with TRBD1. CDR3 residues: CASTPGQEISYNEQFF. Here the CDR3 DNA reads TGTGCCAGCACCCCGGGACAGGAAATATCCTACAATGAGCAGTTCTTC.